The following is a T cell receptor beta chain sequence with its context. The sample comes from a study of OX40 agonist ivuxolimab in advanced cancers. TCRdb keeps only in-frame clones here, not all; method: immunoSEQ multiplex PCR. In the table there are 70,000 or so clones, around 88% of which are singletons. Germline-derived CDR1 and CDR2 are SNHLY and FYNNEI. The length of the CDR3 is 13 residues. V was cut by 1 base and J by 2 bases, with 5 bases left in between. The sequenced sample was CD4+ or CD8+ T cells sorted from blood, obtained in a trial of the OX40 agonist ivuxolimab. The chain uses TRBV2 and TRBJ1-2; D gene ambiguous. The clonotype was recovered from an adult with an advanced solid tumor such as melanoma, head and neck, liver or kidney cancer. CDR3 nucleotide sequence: TGTGCCAGCAGTGAAGACATCAACTATGGCTACACCTTC. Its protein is CASSEDINYGYTF.